This entry features one T cell receptor (beta chain) sequence. This sample was included in a study of T cells in Graves' hyperthyroidism and ophthalmopathy. Amplified regions were TCR beta CDR3 sequences from RNA transcripts. With the HTBI primer set, the TCR CDR3 went through a first round of RT-PCR. Each CDR3 protein gets one entry after TCRdb re-called the multiplex PCR reads with MiXCR. The sample has fewer than 450,000 distinct CDR3 sequences, about 17% seen once; the top ten hold 30% to 40%. V was pared by 4 bases and J by 0 bases, with 6 bases between. The CDR3 contains 13 residues. From germline, CDR1 is LGHDT and CDR2 YNNKEL (reference sequence).

The chain uses TRBV3-1 and TRBJ2-5; the D is unclear. This receptor was obtained from a woman aged 25 to 39 with Graves' hyperthyroidism that later progressed to Graves' ophthalmopathy. Material for sequencing was blood. DNA of the CDR3: TGTGCCAGCAGCCCCGGAAACCAAGAGACCCAGTACTTC. Translation: CASSPGNQETQYF.